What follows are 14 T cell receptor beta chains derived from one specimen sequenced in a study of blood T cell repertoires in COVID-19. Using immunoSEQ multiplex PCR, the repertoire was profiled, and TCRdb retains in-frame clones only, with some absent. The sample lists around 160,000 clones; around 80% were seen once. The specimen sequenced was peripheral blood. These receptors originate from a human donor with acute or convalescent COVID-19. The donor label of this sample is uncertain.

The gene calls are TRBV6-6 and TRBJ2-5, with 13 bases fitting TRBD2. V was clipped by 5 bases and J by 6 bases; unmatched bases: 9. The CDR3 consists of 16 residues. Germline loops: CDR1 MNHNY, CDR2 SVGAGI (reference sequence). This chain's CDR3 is CASSPTSGGRVKTQYF. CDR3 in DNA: TGTGCCAGCAGTCCGACTAGCGGGGGGCGAGTGAAGACCCAGTACTTC.

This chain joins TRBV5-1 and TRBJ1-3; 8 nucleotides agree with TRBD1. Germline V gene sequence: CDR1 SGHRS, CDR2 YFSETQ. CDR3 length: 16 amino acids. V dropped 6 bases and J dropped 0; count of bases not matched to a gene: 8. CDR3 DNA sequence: TGCGCCAGCACCGGACAGGGCCCCGGCTCTGGAAACACCATATATTTT. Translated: CASTGQGPGSGNTIYF.

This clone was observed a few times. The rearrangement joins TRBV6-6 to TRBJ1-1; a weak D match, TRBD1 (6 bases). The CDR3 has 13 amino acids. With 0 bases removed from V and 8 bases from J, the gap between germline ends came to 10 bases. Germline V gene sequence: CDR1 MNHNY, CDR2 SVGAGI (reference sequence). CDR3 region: CASSYSGQGEAFF. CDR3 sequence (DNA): TGTGCCAGCAGTTACTCAGGGCAGGGGGAAGCTTTCTTT.

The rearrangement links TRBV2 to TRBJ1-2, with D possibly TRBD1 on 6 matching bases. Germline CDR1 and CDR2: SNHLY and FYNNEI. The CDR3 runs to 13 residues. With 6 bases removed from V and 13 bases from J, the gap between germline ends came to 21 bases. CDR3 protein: CASSTGRGQVLTF. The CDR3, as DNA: TGTGCCAGCAGCACCGGCAGGGGACAAGTACTCACCTTC.

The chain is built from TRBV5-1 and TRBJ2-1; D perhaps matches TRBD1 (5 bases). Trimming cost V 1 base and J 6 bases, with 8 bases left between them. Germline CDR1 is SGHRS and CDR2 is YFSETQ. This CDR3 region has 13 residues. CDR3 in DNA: TGCGCCAGCAGCTTGCCAGGGTTCAATGAGCAGTTCTTC. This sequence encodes CASSLPGFNEQFF.

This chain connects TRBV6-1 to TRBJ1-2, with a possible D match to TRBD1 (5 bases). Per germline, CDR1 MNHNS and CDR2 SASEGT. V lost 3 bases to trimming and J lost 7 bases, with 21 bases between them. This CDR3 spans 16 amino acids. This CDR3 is CASSDRLGQGWGGYTF. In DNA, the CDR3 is TGTGCCAGCAGTGACCGTCTGGGGCAGGGTTGGGGTGGCTACACCTTC.

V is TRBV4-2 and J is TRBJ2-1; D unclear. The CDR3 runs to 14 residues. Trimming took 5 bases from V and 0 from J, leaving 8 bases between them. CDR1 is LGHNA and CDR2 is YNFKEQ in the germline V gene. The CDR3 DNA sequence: TGTGCCAGCAGCGACTCGAGCTCCTACAATGAGCAGTTCTTC. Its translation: CASSDSSSYNEQFF.

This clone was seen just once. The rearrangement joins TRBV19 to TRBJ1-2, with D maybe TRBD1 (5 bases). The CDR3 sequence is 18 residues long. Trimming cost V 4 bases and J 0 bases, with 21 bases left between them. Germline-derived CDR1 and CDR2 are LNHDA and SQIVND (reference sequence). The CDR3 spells CASSTMMGEAGANYGYTF. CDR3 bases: TGTGCCAGTAGTACAATGATGGGCGAAGCGGGGGCTAACTATGGCTACACCTTC.

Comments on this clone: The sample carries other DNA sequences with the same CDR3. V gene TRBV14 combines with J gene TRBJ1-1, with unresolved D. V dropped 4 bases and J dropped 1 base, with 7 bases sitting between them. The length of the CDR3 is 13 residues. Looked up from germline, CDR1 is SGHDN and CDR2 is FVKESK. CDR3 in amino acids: CASSLGRNTEAFF. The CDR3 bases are TGTGCCAGCAGCCTGGGCCGGAACACTGAAGCTTTCTTT.

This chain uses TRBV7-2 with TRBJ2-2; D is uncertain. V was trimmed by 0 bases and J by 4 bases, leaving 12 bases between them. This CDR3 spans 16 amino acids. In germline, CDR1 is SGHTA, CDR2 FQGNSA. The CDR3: CASSLARLLSTGELFF. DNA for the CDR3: TGTGCCAGCAGCTTAGCGAGGCTACTATCCACCGGGGAGCTGTTTTTT. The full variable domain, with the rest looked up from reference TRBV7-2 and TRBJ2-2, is GAGVSQSPSNKVTEKGKDVELRCDPISGHTALYWYRQSLGQGLEFLIYFQGNSAPDKSGLPSDRFSAERTGGSVSTLTIQRTQQEDSAVYLCASSLARLLSTGELFFGEGSRLTVL.

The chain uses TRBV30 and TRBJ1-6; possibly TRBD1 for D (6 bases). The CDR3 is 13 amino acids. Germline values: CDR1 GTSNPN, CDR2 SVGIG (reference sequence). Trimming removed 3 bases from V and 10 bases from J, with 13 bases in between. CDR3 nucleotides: TGTGCCTGGAGAAGGGGGACCATCTCACCCCTCCACTTT. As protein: CAWRRGTISPLHF.

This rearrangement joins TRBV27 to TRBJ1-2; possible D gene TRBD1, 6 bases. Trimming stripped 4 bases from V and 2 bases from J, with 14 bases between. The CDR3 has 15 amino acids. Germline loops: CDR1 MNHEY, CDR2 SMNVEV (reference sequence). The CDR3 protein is CASSSSGTQNYGYTF. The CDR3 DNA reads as TGTGCCAGCAGTTCCTCCGGGACACAGAACTATGGCTACACCTTC.

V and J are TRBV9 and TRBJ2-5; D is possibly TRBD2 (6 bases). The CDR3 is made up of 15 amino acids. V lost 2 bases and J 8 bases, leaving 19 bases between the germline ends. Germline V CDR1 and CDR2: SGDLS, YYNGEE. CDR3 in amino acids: CASSVAPGPGDTQYF. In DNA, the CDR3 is TGTGCCAGCAGCGTCGCTCCGGGACCGGGGGATACCCAGTACTTC.

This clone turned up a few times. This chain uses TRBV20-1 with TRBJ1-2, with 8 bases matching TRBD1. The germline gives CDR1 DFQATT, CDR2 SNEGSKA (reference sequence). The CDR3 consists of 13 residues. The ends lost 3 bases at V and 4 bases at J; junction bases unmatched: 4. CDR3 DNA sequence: TGCAGTGCTAGTCCTGGACAGGGCTATGGCTACACCTTC. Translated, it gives CSASPGQGYGYTF.